This T cell receptor beta chain was documented in a study of beta chain features in type 1 diabetes. The study, taken as a whole, reports: Shorter TCRB CDR3s, moderately but significantly so, marked every one of the four CD4+ subsets in Type 1 diabetes patients. High TCR expression in some cells could lead to their over-representation in cDNA sequencing. Healthy donors had naive, central memory and Treg TCRB repertoires that appeared less similar than those seen among patients.

What was sequenced were expressed TCRB transcripts, since all of the isolated RNA had been reverse transcribed. Clones were read by immunoSEQ multiplex PCR, and TCRdb kept only the in-frame ones, dropping some. Altogether roughly 400,000 clones are present, roughly 16% being singletons, with the ten largest covering roughly 0.019%. Cell sorting via CD45RO/CCR7/CD25/CD127/CD95/CD27 was performed to obtain CD4+ naive, central memory, regulatory and stem cell-like memory cells. This clone has just a few counts. Its antigen is currently unknown. Germline V gene sequence: CDR1 ENHRY, CDR2 SYGVKD. This CDR3 is 11 amino acids long. V was pared by 10 bases and J by 9 bases, with 12 bases between.

The clonotype originates from a woman aged 18-35 years in good health. The V and J genes are TRBV10-3 and TRBJ2-2, with D possibly being TRBD1 (6 bases). Sample: naive CD4+ T cells from blood. Here the CDR3 reads CANQGSRELFF. CDR3 DNA sequence: TGTGCCAACCAGGGGAGCCGGGAGCTGTTTTTT.